The sequence of this T cell receptor (beta chain) was determined in a study of glioma-infiltrating T cells after dendritic cell vaccination. Noted time point: after dendritic cell vaccination, including at tumor progression/relapse. CDR3 length: 13 residues. The germline V gene encodes CDR1 GTSNPN and CDR2 SVGIG (reference sequence). V lost 3 bases to trimming and J lost 0 bases, with 8 bases between them. The primer mix had 60 V beta and 13 J beta primers. The assay was immunoSEQ multiplex PCR, and TCRdb's table has in-frame clones only and misses some. The sample gives just under 60,000 clones, about four fifths of which show up once; more than 15% is in the top ten.

The rearrangement uses TRBV30 and TRBJ1-2; D not certain. The sequence was collected from a human donor with glioblastoma. This specimen consisted of blood, obtained after dendritic cell vaccination. This chain's CDR3 is CAWSLPANYGYTF. The DNA for the CDR3 is TGTGCCTGGAGCCTCCCAGCTAACTATGGCTACACCTTC.